This TCR beta chain was captured in a study of identical twins. Unique molecular identifiers were present on the cDNA, and a universal primer site came from template switching. TCRdb independently ran MiXCR on the 5' RACE reads; one entry per CDR3 protein. The sample records about 530,000 distinct CDR3 sequences, 20% to 25% being singletons. Study outcomes and limitations: Modelling approaches yielded underestimates of out-of-frame TCR alpha sharing between monozygotic twins. Alpha sequences that were out-of-frame and twin-shared showed an excess of low generation probability.

Turning to this clonotype: Its antigen is as yet unknown.

The length of the CDR3 is 14 residues. V shed 8 bases, J shed 2 bases, and the junction held 6 bases outside the gene matches. Germline CDR1 is KGHDR and CDR2 is SFDVKD. The data were also submitted as part of a second study, on yellow fever vaccine responses in identical twins. This second study says: Twins reportedly had a vaccine T cell response that seemed partly convergent, partly personalized.

The sample was CD4+ T cells sorted from blood. This receptor was identified in a woman under 30 in good health. The V and J genes are TRBV24-1 and TRBJ2-7; 9 nucleotides agree with TRBD2. The CDR3, as DNA: TGTGCCACCATGACTAGCGGACCTACCTACGAGCAGTACTTC. Encoded protein: CATMTSGPTYEQYF.